This TCR beta chain comes out of a study of naive and memory T cell subsets. Per the germline V gene, CDR1 is MNHEY and CDR2 is SVGAGI. CDR3 size: 13 residues. The germline V and J ends were trimmed by 0 bases and 6 bases, with 9 bases remaining between them. Both TRBC1 and TRBC2 were covered by a beta constant-region primer of two equimolar oligonucleotides. Nested alpha and beta constant-region primers with the SP2 primer drove four PCR rounds on ligated cDNA. TCRdb re-called the UMI-ligation and nested PCR reads through MiXCR, storing one row per CDR3 protein. The sample contains tens of thousands of distinct CDR3 sequences, over 8.5% of which appear only once. CMV status came from CD4+ IFNgamma after overnight CMV lysate stimulation. This clonotype has only a few counts.

The receptor was isolated from a human donor in good health. The sequencing input was naive CD8+ T cells from blood. The V and J genes are TRBV6-5 and TRBJ2-7; tentative D call: TRBD1 (6 bases). CDR3 in DNA: TGTGCCAGCAGTTACTCGCAGGGGTTCGAGCAGTACTTC. This translates into CASSYSQGFEQYF.